This is a list of T cell receptor beta chains from one sample in a study of T cells after yellow fever vaccination. MiXCR, run by TCRdb on the 5' RACE reads, gives a single entry per CDR3 protein. This sample has some 170,000 distinct CDR3 sequences, with around 8.5% found just once. The sequencing used CD8+ T cells sorted from PBMCs, collected 45 days after the yellow fever booster vaccination. Receptor source: a man aged 18 to 30 who received the YFV17D yellow fever vaccine. The CDR3 runs from the conserved cysteine through the conserved F or W. D genes are given only for firm matches. Where a row states a size, it is once, few, many or the class of an expanded clone; other rows omit it.

V,J,size,D,DNA,CDR3
TRBV24-1,TRBJ2-1,-,-,TGTGCCACCAGTGGAGCTAGTTCCCCGCGTAATGAGCAGTTCTTC,CATSGASSPRNEQFF
TRBV27,TRBJ2-2,-,-,TGTGCCAGCAAGTGGCGTGGGACCGGGGAGCTGTTTTTT,CASKWRGTGELFF
TRBV7-9,TRBJ2-5,many,-,TGTGCCAGCAGCTTCATCGACAGACAAGAGACCCAGTACTTC,CASSFIDRQETQYF
TRBV3-1,TRBJ1-5,-,-,TGTGCCAGCAGCCAAGATCCAATGGGGGCCCAGCCCCAGCATTTT,CASSQDPMGAQPQHF
TRBV27,TRBJ2-1,many,-,TGTGCCAGCAGTTTAGGCGGCGTTGAGCAGTTCTTC,CASSLGGVEQFF
TRBV10-3,TRBJ1-1,-,-,TGTGCCATCGGCCCAGGGAACACTGAAGCTTTCTTT,CAIGPGNTEAFF
TRBV27,TRBJ2-3,few,-,TGTGCCAGCAGTTGGAAGGGAACTAGCACAGATACGCAGTATTTT,CASSWKGTSTDTQYF
TRBV5-1,TRBJ2-7,-,-,TGCGCAAGCATCTTTTTATACGAGCAGTACTTC,CASIFLYEQYF
TRBV5-6,TRBJ1-1,-,-,TGTGCCAGCAGCTTGGCAGGGACAGCTTTCTTT,CASSLAGTAFF
TRBV5-1,TRBJ2-2,few,-,TGCGCCAGCAGTCTCAGATGGAACACCGGGGAGCTGTTTTTT,CASSLRWNTGELFF
TRBV7-2,TRBJ2-5,few,-,TGTGCCAGCAGCCCCTGGGGCAGGGACGCTGAGAAAGAGACCCAGTACTTC,CASSPWGRDAEKETQYF
TRBV12-5,TRBJ2-1,few,-,TGTGCTAGCCGGATTCTTGACGGTCTCAATGAGCAGTTCTTC,CASRILDGLNEQFF
TRBV12-3/TRBV12-4,TRBJ2-5,few,TRBD1,TGTGCCAGCAGTTTCGGACAGGGGGAGACCCAGTACTTC,CASSFGQGETQYF
TRBV12-3/TRBV12-4,TRBJ1-5,-,TRBD1,TGTGCCAGCAATATGCAGGGGGCTCATCAGCCCCAGCATTTT,CASNMQGAHQPQHF
TRBV7-9,TRBJ1-1,-,-,TGTGCCAGCAGCTCGAGGATGCAGGCTTTCTTT,CASSSRMQAFF
TRBV7-9,TRBJ1-1,many,-,TGTGCCAGCAGCTCAACGATACCTCAGGAACAGACTGAAGCTTTCTTT,CASSSTIPQEQTEAFF
TRBV7-2,TRBJ2-1,few,TRBD2,TGTGCCAGCAGCCCCGGGAGACTAGCCGATGAGCAGTTCTTC,CASSPGRLADEQFF
TRBV7-9,TRBJ2-1,many,-,TGTGCCAGCAGTCCCCGACAGCTCAATGAGCAGTTCTTC,CASSPRQLNEQFF
TRBV7-8,TRBJ2-5,-,-,TGTGCCAGCAGCACCTGGGGGGAACTTCAAGAGACCCAGTACTTC,CASSTWGELQETQYF
TRBV4-3,TRBJ2-3,few,-,TGCGCCAGCAGCGAAGTGAGTTTGCCTAATACGCAGTATTTT,CASSEVSLPNTQYF
TRBV15,TRBJ2-3,many,TRBD2,TGTGCCACCAGCAGAGAGTTCGGGTTACAAGCGGGACGCACAGATACGCAGTATTTT,CATSREFGLQAGRTDTQYF
TRBV7-9,TRBJ2-7,-,TRBD2,TGTGCCAGCAGCACGTCCGGGACTAGCGCTGGAGAGCAGTACTTC,CASSTSGTSAGEQYF
TRBV11-2,TRBJ2-1,-,-,TGTGCCAGCAGCCAACTAGGGTCCTCCTACAATGAGCAGTTCTTC,CASSQLGSSYNEQFF
TRBV9,TRBJ2-7,many,-,TGTGCCAGCAGTTTTGACGGAACCTACGAGCAGTACTTC,CASSFDGTYEQYF
TRBV12-3/TRBV12-4,TRBJ2-5,-,TRBD2,TGTGCCAGCAGCACAGTCCCGGGACTAGCGGGGGGGCCGGAGACCCAGTACTTC,CASSTVPGLAGGPETQYF
TRBV6-1,TRBJ2-3,many,-,TGTGCCAGCAGTGAGGGACACAGCACAGATACGCAGTATTTT,CASSEGHSTDTQYF
TRBV5-1,TRBJ2-1,-,-,TGCGCCAGCAGACGAACCGGGACAAGCTCCTACAATGAGCAGTTCTTC,CASRRTGTSSYNEQFF
TRBV5-6,TRBJ1-1,-,-,TGTGCCAGCAGCTTGGCTTCGACAGGCGCGAACACTGAAGCTTTCTTT,CASSLASTGANTEAFF
TRBV19,TRBJ1-2,-,TRBD1,TGTGCCAGTAGACCTGGGACAGGCGGCGGCTACACCTTC,CASRPGTGGGYTF
TRBV20-1,TRBJ1-3,-,-,TGCAGTGCTCTATCGGAGGGGCCCGGAAACACCATATATTTT,CSALSEGPGNTIYF
TRBV7-2,TRBJ2-1,few,TRBD2,TGTGCCAGCAGCTCAAAAGGGGCGGGGGTTTTCAATGAGCAGTTCTTC,CASSSKGAGVFNEQFF
TRBV6-2/TRBV6-3,TRBJ2-3,many,TRBD1,TGTGCCAGCAGTTACGGGACAGCAGATACGCAGTATTTT,CASSYGTADTQYF
TRBV6-6,TRBJ1-5,few,-,TGTGCCAGCACCGGGGGCTTAGAAAGCAATCAGCCCCAGCATTTT,CASTGGLESNQPQHF
TRBV5-1,TRBJ1-2,-,-,TGCGCCAGCAGCTACAGGGAAGCTAACTATGGCTACACCTTC,CASSYREANYGYTF
TRBV12-3/TRBV12-4,TRBJ1-2,-,-,TGTGCCAGCAGTTCGAGGGGGGGAGGAGGTGGCTACACCTTC,CASSSRGGGGGYTF
TRBV6-1,TRBJ2-5,-,-,TGTGCCAGCAGTGAACTCGCAGGGGCGCAAGAGACCCAGTACTTC,CASSELAGAQETQYF
TRBV7-2,TRBJ1-1,few,-,TGTGCCAGCAGCTTAGCGCTGGCCGGTTTCGGCACTGAAGCTTTCTTT,CASSLALAGFGTEAFF
TRBV29-1,TRBJ2-1,-,TRBD1,TGCAGCGTTGGGACAGGGAATGAGCAGTTCTTC,CSVGTGNEQFF
TRBV7-8,TRBJ2-5,-,-,TGTGCCAGCAGCTTAGGAGTTGGGGGACCGCAAGAGACCCAGTACTTC,CASSLGVGGPQETQYF
TRBV27,TRBJ2-5,many,TRBD2,TGTGCCAGCAGCCCAGCGGGGAGTAGACAAGAGACCCAGTACTTC,CASSPAGSRQETQYF
TRBV12-3/TRBV12-4,TRBJ1-4,few,TRBD1,TGTGCCAGCAGTTCACATGGACAGGGGCCTAATGAAAAACTGTTTTTT,CASSSHGQGPNEKLFF
TRBV7-9,TRBJ2-1,many,-,TGTGCCAGCAGCTTGACTCCGGGACGGGAGCAGTTCTTC,CASSLTPGREQFF
TRBV30,TRBJ1-2,few,-,TGTGCCTGGAGTCGGGGGGGGGACTATGGCTACACCTTC,CAWSRGGDYGYTF
TRBV7-2,TRBJ2-3,-,TRBD2,TGTGCCAGCAGCGGACTAGCGGGGGGGTCTGATACGCAGTATTTT,CASSGLAGGSDTQYF
TRBV12-3/TRBV12-4,TRBJ2-2,few,-,TGTGCCAGCAGTTTTATCCCAGGCGCCGGGGAGCTGTTTTTT,CASSFIPGAGELFF
TRBV2,TRBJ1-4,-,-,TGTGCCAGCAGTGATGGGAGGGGTGTCGGTACGGAAAAACTGTTTTTT,CASSDGRGVGTEKLFF
TRBV7-6,TRBJ2-1,-,TRBD1,TGTGCCAGCAGCAGAGAAACAGGGGGCGCAACCTACAATGAGCAGTTCTTC,CASSRETGGATYNEQFF
TRBV4-1,TRBJ1-5,many,-,TGCGCCAGCAGTTACAGGGTCGTTGGTCAGCCCCAGCATTTT,CASSYRVVGQPQHF
TRBV20-1,TRBJ2-2,-,-,TGCAGTGCTAGTGATCCGCGGGGCACCGGGGAGCTGTTTTTT,CSASDPRGTGELFF
TRBV7-6,TRBJ2-5,few,TRBD2,TGTGCCAGCAGCTCCGGGGGGGGCATGCAGACCCAGTACTTC,CASSSGGGMQTQYF
TRBV29-1,TRBJ2-7,-,TRBD1,TGCAGCGTTCTGGGACAGGGGGCAGGAGAGCAGTACTTC,CSVLGQGAGEQYF
TRBV7-9,TRBJ1-1,few,-,TGTGCCAGCAGCTCCAACAGGAACGTCGGGAACACTGAAGCTTTCTTT,CASSSNRNVGNTEAFF
TRBV6-5,TRBJ2-2,-,TRBD1,TGTGCCAGCAGTTACTTAAGGACAGGGGGCTCCGGGGAGCTGTTTTTT,CASSYLRTGGSGELFF
TRBV4-1,TRBJ1-4,few,-,TGCGCCAGCAGCCAAGTTCCACGGGCAACTAATGAAAAACTGTTTTTT,CASSQVPRATNEKLFF
TRBV9,TRBJ1-2,few,TRBD1,TGTGCCAGCAGCGGCGGGACAGGGGCCTATGGCTACACCTTC,CASSGGTGAYGYTF
TRBV19,TRBJ1-1,few,-,TGTGCCAGTCAACAGGGATCGAACACTGAAGCTTTCTTT,CASQQGSNTEAFF
TRBV5-6,TRBJ2-1,-,-,TGTGCCAGCACCCTAAAACTACTCGGCTCCTACAATGAGCAGTTCTTC,CASTLKLLGSYNEQFF
TRBV7-8,TRBJ2-3,few,-,TGTGCCAGCAGCTTAGCGCGGGGTAGCTCAGATACGCAGTATTTT,CASSLARGSSDTQYF
TRBV7-2,TRBJ2-2,few,-,TGTGCCAGCAGCTCCGTTGGGGGTTTGGGTACCGGGGAGCTGTTTTTT,CASSSVGGLGTGELFF
TRBV7-9,TRBJ1-1,many,-,TGTGCCAGCAGCTTAATCGCTGAAGCTTTCTTT,CASSLIAEAFF